This TCR beta chain was recorded in a study of OX40 agonist ivuxolimab in advanced cancers. The overall study: Dosing consisted of intravenous ivuxolimab at 0.01 to 10 mg/kg every 2 weeks. Three patients, one with hepatocellular carcinoma and two with cutaneous melanoma, achieved partial responses.

Here immunoSEQ multiplex PCR was the method, and the copy in TCRdb shows in-frame clones only, minus some. The sample gives fewer than 40,000 clones, 65% to 90% of which show up once; around 33% is in the top ten. The V gene end was trimmed by 3 bases and the J gene end by 4 bases; junction bases not matched to a gene: 9. Germline CDR1 is MNHNS and CDR2 is SASEGT. The CDR3 spans 17 residues. Comments on this clone: Its antigen remains unidentified.

The study's findings and limits: Clonal expansion was seen in CD4+ and CD8+ blood T cells by week 6 at 0.1 to 3.0 mg/kg.

The source of this sequence is an adult with an advanced solid tumor such as melanoma, head and neck, liver or kidney cancer. The chain uses TRBV6-1 and TRBJ2-3; TRBD1 matches 11 bases. The material sequenced was CD4+ or CD8+ T cells sorted from blood, taken in a trial of the OX40 agonist ivuxolimab. CDR3 loop: CASSDLPGQGGADTQYF. The CDR3 DNA sequence: TGTGCCAGCAGTGACCTCCCGGGACAGGGGGGGGCAGATACGCAGTATTTT.